A selection of T cell receptor beta chains follows, all from one sample in a study of CD8 T cells in ankylosing spondylitis. Via MiXCR, TCRdb re-called the 5' RACE reads, giving one row per CDR3 protein. The sample has approximately 500,000 distinct CDR3 sequences, 12% seen once. Sequenced input: blood, either unsorted or a sorted T cell fraction (not recorded which). These receptors were obtained from a male donor with ankylosing spondylitis. CDR3s include the opening cysteine and the closing phenylalanine or tryptophan. D genes are given only for firm matches. Not every row has a clone size; where given, it reads once, few, many or a size class.

clone size	D gene	V gene	J gene	CDR3 DNA	CDR3 protein
medium-sized	-	TRBV29-1	TRBJ2-4	TGCAGCGTTGGCACCCAAAACATTCAGTACTTC	CSVGTQNIQYF
few	TRBD1	TRBV7-2	TRBJ1-2	TGTGCCAGCAGCTTAGCAGAGAGACAGGGATTCAACTATGGCTACACCTTC	CASSLAERQGFNYGYTF
many	-	TRBV15	TRBJ1-5	TGTGCCACCAGCAGAGAACGCAATCAGCCCCAGCATTTT	CATSRERNQPQHF
few	-	TRBV5-1	TRBJ2-3	TGCGCCAGCAGCTCATCCCAATGGGGGGAAGATACGCAGTATTTT	CASSSSQWGEDTQYF
many	-	TRBV10-1	TRBJ2-1	TGCGCCAGCAGTGAGTTGAACAATGAGCAGTTCTTC	CASSELNNEQFF
-	TRBD1	TRBV10-3	TRBJ1-5	TGTGCCATCAGGACAGGGTTAGATCAGCCCCAGCATTTT	CAIRTGLDQPQHF
few	-	TRBV15	TRBJ2-5	TGTGCCACCAGCAGAGTAACAGGAGGTGGAGAGACCCAGTACTTC	CATSRVTGGGETQYF
many	-	TRBV12-3/TRBV12-4	TRBJ2-7	TGTGCCAGCAGCCCCGGGACTGGGGAGCAGTACTTC	CASSPGTGEQYF
few	TRBD2	TRBV29-1	TRBJ2-5	TGCAGCGTTGAAGAAGGATCCGGGGGGGGCGAGACCCAGTACTTC	CSVEEGSGGGETQYF
many	-	TRBV24-1	TRBJ1-5	TGTGCCACCAGTTTAGCAGGGGACTATCAGCCCCAGCATTTT	CATSLAGDYQPQHF
many	-	TRBV20-1	TRBJ2-1	TGCAGTGCCTCTTCAACAGACAATGAGCAGTTCTTC	CSASSTDNEQFF
few	TRBD2	TRBV3-1	TRBJ2-5	TGTGCCAGCAGCCAAGCGGGAGGCCCCTTAGAGACCCAGTACTTC	CASSQAGGPLETQYF
few	TRBD1	TRBV20-1	TRBJ2-1	TGCAGTGCGATGCCGGGACAGGGGGCCGATGAGCAGTTCTTC	CSAMPGQGADEQFF
-	-	TRBV24-1	TRBJ2-1	TGTGCCACCAGTGCGAACCAAGAGAGCTCCTACAATGAGCAGTTCTTC	CATSANQESSYNEQFF
-	TRBD1	TRBV4-1	TRBJ2-2	TGCGCCAGCAGCCATGACAGGGGAAGGGTCGGGGAGCTGTTTTTT	CASSHDRGRVGELFF
many	-	TRBV20-1	TRBJ2-7	TGCAGTGCCCGTTCCAGGACGGAATTCTACGAGCAGTACTTC	CSARSRTEFYEQYF
few	TRBD2	TRBV29-1	TRBJ2-1	TGCAGCGTTGAATCGGGACTAGCGGACTCCTACAATGAGCAGTTCTTC	CSVESGLADSYNEQFF
-	TRBD1	TRBV15	TRBJ2-1	TGTGTCACCAGCATACGACAGGGGAAATACAATGAGCAGTTCTTC	CVTSIRQGKYNEQFF
few	-	TRBV12-3/TRBV12-4	TRBJ2-1	TGTGCCAGCAGCGCCCAAGGAAATAGGGGGAATGAGCAGTTCTTC	CASSAQGNRGNEQFF
few	-	TRBV20-1	TRBJ2-3	TGCAGTGCTAGTGGGGACAGCACAGATACGCAGTATTTT	CSASGDSTDTQYF
few	TRBD1	TRBV5-1	TRBJ2-1	TGCGCCAGCAGCTCTACAGGGGGCCCCCACAATGAGCAGTTCTTC	CASSSTGGPHNEQFF
-	-	TRBV15	TRBJ2-7	TGTGCCACCAGCACCCAACTTGCGTCCTACGAGCAGTACTTC	CATSTQLASYEQYF
-	-	TRBV11-3	TRBJ2-2	TGTGCCAGCAGCTTTCGTACCACCCCCTCCGGGGAGCTGTTTTTT	CASSFRTTPSGELFF
many	-	TRBV15	TRBJ2-1	TGTGCCACCAGCAGAGGGGGGGGCGGTGGGATCTATGAGCAGTTCTTC	CATSRGGGGGIYEQFF
-	TRBD1	TRBV5-1	TRBJ1-2	TGCGCCAGCAGCAGAACGGGACAGGGGGCTGAGGGCTACACCTTC	CASSRTGQGAEGYTF
-	TRBD1	TRBV27	TRBJ1-6	TGTGCCAGCAGCCACGGACAGGGGGAGTCACCCCTCCACTTT	CASSHGQGESPLHF
-	TRBD1	TRBV6-2/TRBV6-3	TRBJ1-5	TGTGCCAGCAGCCAGCGGGACAGGTTCCGTGGGCCCCAGCATTTT	CASSQRDRFRGPQHF
many	-	TRBV7-2	TRBJ1-3	TGTGCCAGCAGCATCGACAGGCCCGGCTCTGGAAACACCATATATTTT	CASSIDRPGSGNTIYF
few	-	TRBV11-2	TRBJ1-5	TGTGCCAGCAGCTTCTGGACAGAGGACCTTGGGGTCAATCAGCCCCAGCATTTT	CASSFWTEDLGVNQPQHF
few	-	TRBV4-2	TRBJ2-2	TGTGCCAGCAGCCGAGGTTTCCAGCTCACCGGGGAGCTGTTTTTT	CASSRGFQLTGELFF
-	TRBD1	TRBV19	TRBJ1-1	TGTGCCAGTAGTGCTCTTGGCAGGGGGCCGACCAACACTGAAGCTTTCTTT	CASSALGRGPTNTEAFF
few	-	TRBV27	TRBJ2-2	TGTGCCAGCCGCTCCCGTGTGCAGGGTTTCACCGGGGAGCTGTTTTTT	CASRSRVQGFTGELFF
few	TRBD1	TRBV5-1	TRBJ1-5	TGCGCCAGCAGCTTGTTTGCAGGGGGTAATCAGCCCCAGCATTTT	CASSLFAGGNQPQHF
few	TRBD1	TRBV27	TRBJ2-7	TGTGCCAGCAGTACAAAAGGGGGCACCTACGAGCAGTACTTC	CASSTKGGTYEQYF
-	TRBD2	TRBV30	TRBJ2-1	TGTGCCTGGAGTGTGGGTGGTGGGGGGGATGAGCAGTTCTTC	CAWSVGGGGDEQFF
-	-	TRBV14	TRBJ2-1	TGTGCCAGCAGCCCGCAGACTAGATATTCTGAGCAGTTCTTC	CASSPQTRYSEQFF
-	-	TRBV20-1	TRBJ2-5	TGCAGTGCGCCTGCCAGGCGGGGAGAGACCCAGTACTTC	CSAPARRGETQYF
few	-	TRBV5-1	TRBJ1-2	TGCGCCAGCAGCTTGGACAGGACTCCTAACTATGGCTACACCTTC	CASSLDRTPNYGYTF
few	-	TRBV2	TRBJ1-5	TGTGCCAGCAAAGTGGGGCCTCAGCCCCAGCATTTT	CASKVGPQPQHF
-	TRBD2	TRBV5-1	TRBJ2-1	TGCGCCAGCAGCTTGGGACCGACTAGCGGATCCTACAATGAGCAGTTCTTC	CASSLGPTSGSYNEQFF
many	TRBD1	TRBV5-1	TRBJ2-1	TGCGCCAGCAGGCGGACAGGGGGTGCCCTCCTAAATGAGCAGTTCTTC	CASRRTGGALLNEQFF
few	TRBD2	TRBV3-1	TRBJ2-3	TGTGCCAGCAGCCAACCGGGACTAGCGGAGCGGGGAGATACGCAGTATTTT	CASSQPGLAERGDTQYF
few	TRBD1	TRBV24-1	TRBJ2-2	TGTGCCGCGGCGACAGGGGGCAAAACCGGGGAGCTGTTTTTT	CAAATGGKTGELFF